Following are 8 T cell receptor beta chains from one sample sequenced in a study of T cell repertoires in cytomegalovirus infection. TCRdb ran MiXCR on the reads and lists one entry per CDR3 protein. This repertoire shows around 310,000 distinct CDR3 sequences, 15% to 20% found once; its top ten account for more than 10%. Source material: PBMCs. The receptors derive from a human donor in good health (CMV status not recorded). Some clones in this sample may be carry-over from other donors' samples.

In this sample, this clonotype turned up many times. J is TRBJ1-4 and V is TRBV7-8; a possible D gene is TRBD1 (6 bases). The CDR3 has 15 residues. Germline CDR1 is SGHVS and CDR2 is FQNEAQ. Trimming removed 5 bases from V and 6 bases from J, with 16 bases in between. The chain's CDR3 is CASSRIGGRDEKLFF. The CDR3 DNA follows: TGTGCCAGCAGCCGCATAGGGGGAAGGGATGAAAAACTGTTTTTT.

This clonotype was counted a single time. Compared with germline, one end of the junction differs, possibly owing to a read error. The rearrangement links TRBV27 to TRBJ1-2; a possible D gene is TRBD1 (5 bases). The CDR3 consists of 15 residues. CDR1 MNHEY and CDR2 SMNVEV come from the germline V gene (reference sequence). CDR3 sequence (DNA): TGTGCCAACAGTTTCAAGTGGGGCTACAACTATGGCTACACCTTC. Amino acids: CANSFKWGYNYGYTF.

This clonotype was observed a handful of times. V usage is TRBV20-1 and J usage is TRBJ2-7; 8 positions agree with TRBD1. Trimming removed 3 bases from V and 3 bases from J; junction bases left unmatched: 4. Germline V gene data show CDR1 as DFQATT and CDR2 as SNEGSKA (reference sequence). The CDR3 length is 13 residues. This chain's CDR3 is CSASQGAVYEQYF. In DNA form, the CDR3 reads TGCAGTGCTAGTCAGGGGGCGGTCTACGAGCAGTACTTC.

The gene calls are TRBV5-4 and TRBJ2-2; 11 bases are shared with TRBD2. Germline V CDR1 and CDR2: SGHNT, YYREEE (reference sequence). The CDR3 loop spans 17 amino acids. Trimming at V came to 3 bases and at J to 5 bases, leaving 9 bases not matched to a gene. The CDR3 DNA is TGTGCCAGCAGCTCTATAGCGGGGGGGGGTCTAACCGGGGAGCTGTTTTTT. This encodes CASSSIAGGGLTGELFF.

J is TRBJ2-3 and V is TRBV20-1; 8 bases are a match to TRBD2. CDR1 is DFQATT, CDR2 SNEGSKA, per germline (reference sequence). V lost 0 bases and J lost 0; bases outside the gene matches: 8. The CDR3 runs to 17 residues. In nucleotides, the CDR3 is TGCAGTGCTAGAGATCGGGGGGGGGCTACTAGCACAGATACGCAGTATTTT. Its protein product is CSARDRGGATSTDTQYF.

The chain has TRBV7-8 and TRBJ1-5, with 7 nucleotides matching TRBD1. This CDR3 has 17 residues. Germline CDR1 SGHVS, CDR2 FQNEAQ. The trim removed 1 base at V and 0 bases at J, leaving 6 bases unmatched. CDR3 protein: CASSLGGTVFSNQPQHF. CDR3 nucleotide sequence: TGTGCCAGCAGCTTAGGGGGGACAGTTTTTAGCAATCAGCCCCAGCATTTT.

The CDR3 DNA reads TGTGCCAGCAGTGCGCTCCTCGATTACGAGCAGTACTTC. Translating gives CASSALLDYEQYF. V and J are TRBV2 and TRBJ2-7; D not certain. Trimming removed 4 bases at V and 4 bases at J, with 11 bases between. CDR3 length equals 13 residues. Germline CDR1 reads SNHLY; CDR2 reads FYNNEI.

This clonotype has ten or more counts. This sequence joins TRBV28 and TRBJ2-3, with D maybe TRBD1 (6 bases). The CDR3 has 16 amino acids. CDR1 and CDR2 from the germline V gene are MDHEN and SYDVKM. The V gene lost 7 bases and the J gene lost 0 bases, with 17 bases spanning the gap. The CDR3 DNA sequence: TGTGCCAGCAAAAACCCGACAGGTCTTAGCACAGATACGCAGTATTTT. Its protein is CASKNPTGLSTDTQYF.